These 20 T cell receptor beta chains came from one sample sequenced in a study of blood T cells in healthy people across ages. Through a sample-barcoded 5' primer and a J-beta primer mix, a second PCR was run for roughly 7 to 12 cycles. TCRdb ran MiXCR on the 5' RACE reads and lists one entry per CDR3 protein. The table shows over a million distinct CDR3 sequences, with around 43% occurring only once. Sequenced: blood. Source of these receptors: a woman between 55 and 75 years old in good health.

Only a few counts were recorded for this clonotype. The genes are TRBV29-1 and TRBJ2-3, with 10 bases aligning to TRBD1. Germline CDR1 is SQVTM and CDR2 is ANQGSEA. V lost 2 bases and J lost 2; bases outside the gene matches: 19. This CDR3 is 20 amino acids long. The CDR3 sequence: CSVEFDGTGARLGPTDTQYF. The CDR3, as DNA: TGCAGCGTTGAATTCGACGGGACAGGGGCGCGGTTAGGGCCCACAGATACGCAGTATTTT.

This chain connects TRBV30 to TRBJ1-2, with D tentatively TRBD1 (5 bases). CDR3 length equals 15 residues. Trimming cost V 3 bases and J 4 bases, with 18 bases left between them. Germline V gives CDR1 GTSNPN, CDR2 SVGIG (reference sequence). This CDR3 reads CAWRGRAAPGYGYTF. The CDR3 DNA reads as TGTGCCTGGAGGGGGCGCGCGGCGCCGGGCTATGGCTACACCTTC.

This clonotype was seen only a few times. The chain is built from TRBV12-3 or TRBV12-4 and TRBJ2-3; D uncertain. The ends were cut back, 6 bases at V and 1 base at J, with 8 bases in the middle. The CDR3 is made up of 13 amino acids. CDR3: CASSRWRTDTQYF. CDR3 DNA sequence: TGTGCCAGCAGCCGCTGGCGCACAGATACGCAGTATTTT.

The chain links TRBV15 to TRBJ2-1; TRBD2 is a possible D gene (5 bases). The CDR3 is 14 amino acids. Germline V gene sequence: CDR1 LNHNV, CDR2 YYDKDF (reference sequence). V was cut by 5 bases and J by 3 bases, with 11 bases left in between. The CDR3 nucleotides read TGTGCCACCAGCCGAGGGTTTTTCTACAATGAGCAGTTCTTC. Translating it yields CATSRGFFYNEQFF.

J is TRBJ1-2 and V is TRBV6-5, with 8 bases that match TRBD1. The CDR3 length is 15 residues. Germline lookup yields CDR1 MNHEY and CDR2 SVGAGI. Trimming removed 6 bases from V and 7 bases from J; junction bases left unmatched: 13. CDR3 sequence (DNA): TGTGCCAGCAGCCAACTCCGGGACAGGAGGAGTGGCTACACCTTC. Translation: CASSQLRDRRSGYTF.

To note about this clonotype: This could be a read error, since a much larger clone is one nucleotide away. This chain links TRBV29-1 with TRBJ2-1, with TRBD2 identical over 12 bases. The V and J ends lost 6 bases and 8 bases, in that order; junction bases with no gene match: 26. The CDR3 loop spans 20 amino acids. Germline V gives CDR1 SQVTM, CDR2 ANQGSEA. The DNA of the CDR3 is TGCAGCGTACCTGGACAGATCGGGCAAGGACTAGCGGGATGCGGCGATGAGCAGTTCTTC. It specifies CSVPGQIGQGLAGCGDEQFF.

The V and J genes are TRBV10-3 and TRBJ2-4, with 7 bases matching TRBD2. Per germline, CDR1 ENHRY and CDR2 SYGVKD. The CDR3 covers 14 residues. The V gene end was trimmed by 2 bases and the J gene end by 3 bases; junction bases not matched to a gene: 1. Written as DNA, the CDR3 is TGTGCCATCAGTGAGCCGGGGGGCAAAAACATTCAGTACTTC. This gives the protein CAISEPGGKNIQYF.

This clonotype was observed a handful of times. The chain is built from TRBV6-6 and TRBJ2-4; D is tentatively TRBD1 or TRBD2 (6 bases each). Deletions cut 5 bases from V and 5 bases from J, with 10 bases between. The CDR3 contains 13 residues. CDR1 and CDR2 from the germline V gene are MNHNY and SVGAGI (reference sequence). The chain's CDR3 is CASSRGQENIQYF. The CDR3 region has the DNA TGTGCCAGCAGTCGGGGGCAGGAAAACATTCAGTACTTC.

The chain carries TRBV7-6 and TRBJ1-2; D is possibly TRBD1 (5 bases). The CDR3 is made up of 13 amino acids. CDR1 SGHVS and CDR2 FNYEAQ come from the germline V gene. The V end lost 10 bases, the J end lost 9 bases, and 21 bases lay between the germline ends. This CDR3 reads CATIGGLSDSYTF. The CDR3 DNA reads TGTGCCACGATCGGGGGGTTATCGGATAGCTACACCTTC.

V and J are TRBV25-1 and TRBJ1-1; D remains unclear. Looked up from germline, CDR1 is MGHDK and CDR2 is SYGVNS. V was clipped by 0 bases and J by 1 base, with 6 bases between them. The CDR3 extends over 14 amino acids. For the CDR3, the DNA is TGTGCCAGCAGTGAATACGACGGGAACACTGAAGCTTTCTTT. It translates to CASSEYDGNTEAFF.

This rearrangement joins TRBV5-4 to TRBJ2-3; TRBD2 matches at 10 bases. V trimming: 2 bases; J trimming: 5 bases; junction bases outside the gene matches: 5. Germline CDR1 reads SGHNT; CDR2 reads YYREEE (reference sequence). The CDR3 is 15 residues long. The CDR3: CASSFRGTSVDTQYF. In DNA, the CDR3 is TGTGCCAGCAGCTTTAGAGGGACTAGCGTAGATACGCAGTATTTT. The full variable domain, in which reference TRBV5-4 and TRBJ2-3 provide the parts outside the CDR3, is ETGVTQSPTHLIKTRGQQVTLRCSSQSGHNTVSWYQQALGQGPQFIFQYYREEENGRGNFPPRFSGLQFPNYSSELNVNALELDDSALYLCASSFRGTSVDTQYFGPGTRLTVL.

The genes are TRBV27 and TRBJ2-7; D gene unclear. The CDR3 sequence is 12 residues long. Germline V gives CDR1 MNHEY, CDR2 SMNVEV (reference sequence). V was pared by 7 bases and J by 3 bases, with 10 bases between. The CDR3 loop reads CASKDSLYEQYF. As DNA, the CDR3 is TGTGCCAGCAAGGATTCTCTCTACGAGCAGTACTTC.

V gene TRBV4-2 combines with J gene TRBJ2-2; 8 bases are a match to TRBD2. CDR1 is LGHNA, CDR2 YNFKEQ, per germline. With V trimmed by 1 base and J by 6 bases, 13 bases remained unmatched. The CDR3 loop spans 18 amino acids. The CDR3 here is CASSQASPGLVPAGELFF. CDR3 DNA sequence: TGTGCCAGCAGCCAAGCTTCCCCGGGACTAGTACCCGCCGGGGAGCTGTTTTTT.

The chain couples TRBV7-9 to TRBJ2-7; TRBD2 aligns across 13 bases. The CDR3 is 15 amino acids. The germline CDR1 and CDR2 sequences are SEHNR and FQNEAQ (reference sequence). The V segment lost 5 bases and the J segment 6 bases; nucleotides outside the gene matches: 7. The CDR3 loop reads CASSPRGTSGTEQYF. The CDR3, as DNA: TGTGCCAGCAGCCCGAGAGGGACTAGCGGGACCGAGCAGTACTTC.

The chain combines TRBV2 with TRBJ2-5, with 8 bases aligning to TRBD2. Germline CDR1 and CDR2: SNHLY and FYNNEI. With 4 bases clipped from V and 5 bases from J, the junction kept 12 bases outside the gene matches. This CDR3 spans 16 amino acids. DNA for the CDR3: TGTGCCAGCAGTGCCCTACTCGCGGGAGGCGGTGAGACCCAGTACTTC. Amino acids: CASSALLAGGGETQYF.

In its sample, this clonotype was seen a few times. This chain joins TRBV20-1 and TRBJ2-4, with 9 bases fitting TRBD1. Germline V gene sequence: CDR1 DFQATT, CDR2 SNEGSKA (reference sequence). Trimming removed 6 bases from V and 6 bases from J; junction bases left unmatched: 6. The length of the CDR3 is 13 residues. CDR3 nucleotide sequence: TGCAGTGCCGGGGACAGGGTAGCAAACATTCAGTACTTC. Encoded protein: CSAGDRVANIQYF.

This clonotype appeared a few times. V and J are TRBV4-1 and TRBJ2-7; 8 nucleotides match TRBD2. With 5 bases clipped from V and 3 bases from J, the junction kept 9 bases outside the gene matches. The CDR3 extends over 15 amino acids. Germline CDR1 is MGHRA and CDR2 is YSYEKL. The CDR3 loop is CASSVKSGGDYEQYF. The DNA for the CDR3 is TGCGCCAGCAGCGTTAAATCCGGGGGGGACTACGAGCAGTACTTC.

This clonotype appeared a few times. CDR3 protein: CSAGKLGGYTF. DNA of the CDR3: TGCAGTGCTGGAAAGCTTGGGGGCTACACCTTC. V gene TRBV20-1 combines with J gene TRBJ1-2; D unclear. This CDR3 contains 11 residues. CDR1 is DFQATT, CDR2 SNEGSKA, per germline (reference sequence). V lost 5 bases, J lost 8 bases, and 12 bases lay in between.

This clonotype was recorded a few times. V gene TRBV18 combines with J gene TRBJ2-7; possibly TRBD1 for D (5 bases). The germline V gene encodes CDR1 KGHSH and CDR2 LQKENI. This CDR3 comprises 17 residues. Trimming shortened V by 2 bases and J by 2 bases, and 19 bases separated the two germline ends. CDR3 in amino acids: CASSPVNQGSFTYEQYF. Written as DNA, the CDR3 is TGTGCCAGCTCACCAGTAAACCAGGGCAGCTTCACCTACGAGCAGTACTTC.

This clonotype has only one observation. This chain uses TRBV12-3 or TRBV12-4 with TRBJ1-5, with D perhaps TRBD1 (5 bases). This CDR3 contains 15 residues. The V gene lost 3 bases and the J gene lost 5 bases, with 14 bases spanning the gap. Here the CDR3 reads CASSFFGGDDQPQHF. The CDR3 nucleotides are TGTGCCAGCAGTTTTTTCGGGGGGGATGATCAGCCCCAGCATTTT.